This T cell receptor (beta chain) originates from a study of molecular identifiers for immune sequencing clone quantification. Overall study results and limits: Identical TCR molecules can share a barcode, and this sharing could underestimate highly expanded clone sizes. Spiked Jurkat TCR RNA equivalent to one cell was reportedly detectable in roughly 1 million naive cells. Clones of above 20 RNA copies carried over 99% of effector molecules; in naive cells they carried under 1%.

TCRdb independently ran MiXCR on the PCR reads; one entry per CDR3 protein. The profile shows about 40,000 distinct CDR3 sequences, about 18% of them singletons. The V and J ends lost 3 bases and 3 bases respectively, with 12 bases between them. CDR1 and CDR2 from the germline V gene are SGHAT and FQNNGV. This CDR3 region has 14 residues. Naive CD8 T cells were FACS-sorted by CD8+CD4-CCR7+CD45RA+ markers. As to this clonotype: Its antigen is not identified.

The sequence came from a human donor in good health. Some libraries in this study had Jurkat cell RNA spiked in. J is TRBJ2-7 and V is TRBV11-2; TRBD2 is a possible D gene (6 bases). Sequenced: naive CD8+ T cells from blood, with Jurkat cell RNA spiked in. Stated subset: FACS-sorted CD8+CD4-CCR7+CD45RA+ naive T cells. The CDR3 loop reads CASSFGDSLYEQYF. CDR3 DNA: TGTGCCAGCAGCTTTGGGGACTCCCTCTACGAGCAGTACTTC. Full variable domain (remainder filled in from reference TRBV11-2 and TRBJ2-7): EAGVAQSPRYKIIEKRQSVAFWCNPISGHATLYWYQQILGQGPKLLIQFQNNGVVDDSQLPKDRFSAERLKGVDSTLKIQPAKLEDSAVYLCASSFGDSLYEQYFGPGTRLTVT.